The 18 T cell receptor beta chains below all came from one sample that was sequenced in a study of shared clonotypes between healthy human individuals. The repertoire was sequenced with immunoSEQ multiplex PCR; TCRdb's copy has only in-frame clones and lacks some. Counted here are approximately 2,300,000 clones, about 90% occurring once; the ten biggest clones make up roughly 0.34%. The sample comprised naive CD4+ T cells from PBMCs. Indicated subset: CD45RA+ positively selected. These receptors were taken from a man between 18 and 29 years old in good health. Some clones in this sample may be carry-over from other donors' samples.

As for this clone: Other DNA sequences in this specimen translate into the identical CDR3. The J gene is TRBJ2-1, the V gene TRBV5-1; the match to TRBD2 covers 12 bases. Germline V gene sequence: CDR1 SGHRS, CDR2 YFSETQ. CDR3 length: 16 residues. Losses at the gene ends were 0 bases for V and 8 bases for J; bases not matched to a gene: 6. The CDR3 DNA is TGCGCCAGCAGCTTGGGTACTAGCGGGAGGTCTCATGAGCAGTTCTTC. Its translation: CASSLGTSGRSHEQFF. The full variable domain, completed using reference TRBV5-1 and TRBJ2-1, is KAGVTQTPRYLIKTRGQQVTLSCSPISGHRSVSWYQQTPGQGLQFLFEYFSETQRNKGNFPGRFSGRQFSNSRSEMNVSTLELGDSALYLCASSLGTSGRSHEQFFGPGTRLTVL.

The chain has TRBV5-1 and TRBJ2-1; 11 bases agree with TRBD2. Germline V gives CDR1 SGHRS, CDR2 YFSETQ. This CDR3 contains 17 residues. The V segment lost 2 bases and the J segment 8 bases; nucleotides outside the gene matches: 12. In DNA, the CDR3 is TGCGCCAGCAGCTTACCCTCGACTAGCGGGGCCTTGGATGAGCAGTTCTTC. Translated, it gives CASSLPSTSGALDEQFF.

The V call is TRBV28, the J call TRBJ1-2; D is possibly TRBD1 (5 bases). The CDR3 is 15 residues long. Germline CDR1 reads MDHEN; CDR2 reads SYDVKM. Trimming removed 5 bases from V and 4 bases from J, with 17 bases in between. CDR3 region: CASSASLGARYGYTF. For the CDR3, the DNA is TGTGCCAGCAGTGCCTCTCTCGGGGCTCGCTATGGCTACACCTTC.

V usage is TRBV7-2 and J usage is TRBJ2-7; D is undetermined. Trimming removed 1 base from V and 0 bases from J, with 16 bases in between. This CDR3 region has 17 residues. In germline, CDR1 is SGHTA, CDR2 FQGNSA. The CDR3 reads CASSLVVTLLSSYEQYF. The CDR3 region has the DNA TGTGCCAGCAGCTTAGTGGTCACCTTACTGAGCTCCTACGAGCAGTACTTC. The complete variable domain, with remaining parts taken from reference TRBV7-2 and TRBJ2-7, reads GAGVSQSPSNKVTEKGKDVELRCDPISGHTALYWYRQSLGQGLEFLIYFQGNSAPDKSGLPSDRFSAERTGGSVSTLTIQRTQQEDSAVYLCASSLVVTLLSSYEQYFGPGTRLTVT.

This clone was counted once. This chain connects TRBV6-5 to TRBJ2-7; 9 bases are a match to TRBD1. This CDR3 is 15 amino acids long. Trimming took 5 bases from V and 3 from J; bases not matched to a gene: 8. Germline CDR1 is MNHEY and CDR2 is SVGAGI. The CDR3: CASSGQGLGRYEQYF. In DNA, the CDR3 is TGTGCCAGCAGTGGACAGGGGCTGGGGCGCTACGAGCAGTACTTC.

The rearrangement uses TRBV5-1 and TRBJ1-2; possible D gene TRBD1, 5 bases. Trimming took off 3 bases at V and 2 bases at J, with 23 bases between the two ends. This CDR3 is 18 amino acids long. CDR1 and CDR2 (germline): SGHRS, YFSETQ. This chain's CDR3 is CASSSYAGGFGINYGYTF. CDR3 nucleotide sequence: TGCGCCAGCAGCTCATACGCTGGGGGATTTGGGATAAACTATGGCTACACCTTC.

V gene TRBV5-1 combines with J gene TRBJ2-5, with 7 bases identical to TRBD2. Unmatched junction bases numbered 5, after V lost 3 bases and J lost 3 bases. Germline V CDR1 and CDR2: SGHRS, YFSETQ. This CDR3 is built from 14 residues. The CDR3 protein is CASSWGTIEETQYF. DNA of the CDR3: TGCGCCAGCAGCTGGGGGACTATCGAAGAGACCCAGTACTTC.

The count of this clone is one. The J gene is TRBJ1-2, the V gene TRBV6-5; D not certain. Germline assignment: CDR1 MNHEY and CDR2 SVGAGI. V dropped 6 bases and J dropped 4 bases, with 18 bases sitting between them. The CDR3 sequence is 15 residues long. In DNA form, the CDR3 reads TGTGCCAGCAGCCCCCATTACCTATGGGGCTATGGCTACACCTTC. Translating it yields CASSPHYLWGYGYTF.

The J gene is TRBJ2-6, the V gene TRBV18, with D possibly matching TRBD1 (6 bases). Deletions cut 1 base from V and 3 bases from J, with 16 bases between. Germline V lookup: CDR1 KGHSH, CDR2 LQKENI. The CDR3 is 18 amino acids. CDR3 residues: CASSPRDTPWGGANVLTF. The CDR3 DNA sequence: TGTGCCAGCTCACCACGGGACACTCCCTGGGGTGGGGCCAACGTCCTGACTTTC.

The chain joins TRBV6-4 to TRBJ1-5; TRBD1 agrees at 7 bases. The CDR3 contains 19 residues. V was clipped by 6 bases and J by 2 bases; unmatched bases: 19. Germline loops: CDR1 MRHNA, CDR2 SNTAGT. CDR3 protein: CASRSPLGQVGVGNQPQHF. The CDR3 bases are TGTGCCAGCAGAAGCCCCCTCGGACAGGTGGGGGTAGGCAATCAGCCCCAGCATTTT.

V usage is TRBV5-1 and J usage is TRBJ2-6; a possible D gene is TRBD1 (5 bases). Germline-derived CDR1 and CDR2 are SGHRS and YFSETQ. V lost 3 bases and J lost 3, with 22 bases in between. CDR3 length: 19 residues. CDR3 loop: CASSSVGQSGMVGANVLTF. For the CDR3, the DNA is TGCGCCAGCAGCTCCGTTGGACAATCAGGGATGGTTGGGGCCAACGTCCTGACTTTC. Using reference TRBV5-1 and TRBJ2-6 for the parts outside the CDR3, the full variable domain is KAGVTQTPRYLIKTRGQQVTLSCSPISGHRSVSWYQQTPGQGLQFLFEYFSETQRNKGNFPGRFSGRQFSNSRSEMNVSTLELGDSALYLCASSSVGQSGMVGANVLTFGAGSRLTVL.

Only one count was recorded for this clone. The chain recombines TRBV5-1 with TRBJ1-2, with a possible D match to TRBD1 (5 bases). V was shortened by 4 bases and J by 4 bases, with 17 bases between the two germline ends. The CDR3 is 15 amino acids. In germline, CDR1 is SGHRS, CDR2 YFSETQ. DNA of the CDR3: TGCGCCAGCAGCCCCCGTCGAGCGGGGACCTATGGCTACACCTTC. It codes for CASSPRRAGTYGYTF. The full variable domain, its missing parts supplied by reference TRBV5-1 and TRBJ1-2, is KAGVTQTPRYLIKTRGQQVTLSCSPISGHRSVSWYQQTPGQGLQFLFEYFSETQRNKGNFPGRFSGRQFSNSRSEMNVSTLELGDSALYLCASSPRRAGTYGYTFGSGTRLTVV.

V and J are TRBV15 and TRBJ2-2, with 9 bases identical to TRBD2. This CDR3 is built from 17 residues. CDR1 LNHNV and CDR2 YYDKDF come from the germline V gene (reference sequence). V trimming: 5 bases; J trimming: 4 bases; junction bases outside the gene matches: 11. The CDR3 loop is CATSDPALAGLTGELFF. The DNA for the CDR3 is TGTGCCACCAGCGATCCGGCGCTAGCGGGACTCACCGGGGAGCTGTTTTTT. Filled out from reference TRBV15 and TRBJ2-2, the complete variable domain reads DAMVIQNPRYQVTQFGKPVTLSCSQTLNHNVMYWYQQKSSQAPKLLFHYYDKDFNNEADTPDNFQSRRPNTSFCFLDIRSPGLGDTAMYLCATSDPALAGLTGELFFGEGSRLTVL.

The V call is TRBV28, the J call TRBJ2-7; tentatively, D is TRBD2 (5 bases). CDR1 and CDR2 from the germline V gene are MDHEN and SYDVKM. Trimming removed 9 bases from V and 4 bases from J, with 19 bases in between. CDR3 length equals 14 residues. The CDR3 sequence is CARERVFREYEQYF. The CDR3 nucleotides are TGTGCCAGAGAAAGGGTATTTAGGGAGTACGAGCAGTACTTC.

The rearrangement links TRBV21-1 to TRBJ1-5. TRBV21-1 is termed a pseudogene. This CDR3 is 15 amino acids long. The CDR3 sequence is CASSKRGGSNQPQHF. Here the CDR3 DNA reads TGTGCCAGCAGCAAACGGGGAGGCAGCAATCAGCCCCAGCATTTT.

The V and J genes are TRBV5-5 and TRBJ1-2; 8 bases are a match to TRBD1. The V gene's germline CDR1 is SGHKS and CDR2 YYEKEE (reference sequence). Losses at the gene ends were 0 bases for V and 8 bases for J; bases not matched to a gene: 9. The CDR3 is 15 residues long. The CDR3 DNA reads as TGTGCCAGCAGCTTGGGCGACAGGGGTTTCGAGGGCTACACCTTC. It codes for CASSLGDRGFEGYTF.

The chain combines TRBV25-1 with TRBJ2-3; weak D call: TRBD1 (6 bases). Germline CDR1 is MGHDK and CDR2 is SYGVNS. Between the trimmed V and J ends, which lost 5 bases and 1 base, there was a span of 13 bases. This CDR3 comprises 15 residues. The CDR3 sequence is CASSSIRQGTDTQYF. As DNA, the CDR3 is TGTGCCAGCAGTTCCATTAGACAGGGCACAGATACGCAGTATTTT.

In the case of this clone: The same CDR3 also results from other DNA sequences found in this sample. This chain links TRBV7-2 with TRBJ2-1, with 7 bases identical to TRBD1. Looked up from germline, CDR1 is SGHTA and CDR2 is FQGNSA. V shed 3 bases, J shed 4 bases, and the junction held 3 bases outside the gene matches. The length of the CDR3 is 14 residues. The CDR3 region is CASSLTGQYNEQFF. In DNA form, the CDR3 reads TGTGCCAGCAGCTTGACAGGGCAATACAATGAGCAGTTCTTC. Based on the CDR3 plus reference TRBV7-2 and TRBJ2-1, the full variable domain is GAGVSQSPSNKVTEKGKDVELRCDPISGHTALYWYRQSLGQGLEFLIYFQGNSAPDKSGLPSDRFSAERTGGSVSTLTIQRTQQEDSAVYLCASSLTGQYNEQFFGPGTRLTVL.